This TCR beta chain was sequenced in a study of cytomegalovirus exposure and HLA in healthy donors. The PCR employed 60 Vbeta primers together with 13 Jbeta primers. Profiled with immunoSEQ multiplex PCR; TCRdb holds only in-frame clones, not every one. The sample lists 250,000 to 350,000 clones, 86% seen once, with around 4% in the top ten. The CDR3 is made up of 14 amino acids. Germline V gene lookup returns CDR1 SNHLY and CDR2 FYNNEI. V dropped 2 bases and J dropped 3 bases, with 8 bases sitting between them. The chain couples TRBV2 to TRBJ1-5; TRBD1 might be the D (5 bases). Material: PBMCs. The TCR was taken from a man in his forties in good health and CMV-seropositive. The CDR3 region is CASSETGFNQPQHF. The DNA of the CDR3 is TGTGCCAGCAGTGAAACAGGCTTCAATCAGCCCCAGCATTTT. Full variable domain (rest looked up from reference TRBV2 and TRBJ1-5): EPEVTQTPSHQVTQMGQEVILRCVPISNHLYFYWYRQILGQKVEFLVSFYNNEISEKSEIFDDQFSVERPDGSNFTLKIRSTKLEDSAMYFCASSETGFNQPQHFGDGTRLSIL.